This T cell receptor (beta chain) derives from a study of cytomegalovirus exposure and HLA in healthy donors. This clone was seen a handful of times. Its antigen is as yet unknown. The J segment lost 7 bases and the V segment lost 3 bases, leaving 13 bases of the junction unmatched. Per germline, CDR1 KGHSH and CDR2 LQKENI. This CDR3 spans 17 amino acids. Primers included in the PCR were 60 Vbeta and 13 Jbeta primers. The assay was immunoSEQ multiplex PCR, and TCRdb's table has in-frame clones only and misses some. The table records roughly 150,000 clones, roughly 75% of them present only once. Points from the study as a whole: Later analysis showed TCR association rates varying by HLA locus, highest for DRB1 and lowest for HLA-C.

This TCR was sampled from a man between 18 and 35 years old in good health and CMV-seropositive. Sequencing input: PBMCs. The V gene is TRBV18, the J gene TRBJ2-7, with 12 bases lining up with TRBD2. The CDR3 DNA follows: TGTGCCAGCTCACCGGTACTCTCTAGCGGGAGGGCCGAAGAGCAGTACTTC. It yields the protein CASSPVLSSGRAEEQYF.